The source of this TCR beta chain is a study of T cell responses to AZD1222 COVID-19 vaccine. Study-level findings and limits: The span of vaccine-associated CD4 TCRs extended across spike, with dominance at 160-218 and 743-854. Recipients of AZD1222 seropositive at baseline numbered only 6 or 7. Repertoires in all cases were sampled only once the peak T cell response had passed. The donors showed a predominance of white British ancestry and of females, with possible underestimation of clonal diversity.

V shed 3 bases, J shed 2 bases, and the junction held 5 bases outside the gene matches. The CDR3 contains 14 residues. CDR1 and CDR2 from the germline V gene are DFQATT and SNEGSKA (reference sequence). Comment on this clone: Its antigen is not identified.

TCRdb's copy holds only in-frame clones and misses some; the assay was immunoSEQ multiplex PCR. The sample carries roughly 130,000 clones, about 93% recorded once. The source is an adult who received the AZD1222 COVID-19 vaccine. The sample in question was peripheral blood, obtained 28 days after the second AZD1222 dose. The chain has TRBV20-1 and TRBJ2-5, with TRBD2 matching 8 bases. The CDR3 region has the DNA TGCAGTGCTAGTATAGCGGGGTGGCAAGAGACCCAGTACTTC. This sequence encodes CSASIAGWQETQYF.